The 21 T cell receptor beta chains given below trace back to one sample, sequenced in a study of blood T cell repertoires in COVID-19. TCRdb's table, derived via immunoSEQ multiplex PCR, lists solely in-frame clones and lacks some. The repertoire holds about 50,000 clones, with 85% to 90% as singletons. Input material: peripheral blood. Receptors were obtained from a man in his sixties with acute or convalescent COVID-19.

The J gene is TRBJ2-7, the V gene TRBV6-1; tentative D call: TRBD2 (5 bases). V lost 1 base and J 1 base, leaving 14 bases between the germline ends. The CDR3 consists of 16 residues. The germline CDR1 and CDR2 sequences are MNHNS and SASEGT. CDR3 protein: CASSEVGSLSSYEQYF. The CDR3 region has the DNA TGTGCCAGCAGTGAAGTAGGGAGTTTATCATCCTACGAGCAGTACTTC.

This chain connects TRBV5-1 to TRBJ2-1; perhaps TRBD2 as D (5 bases). This CDR3 contains 12 residues. Looked up from germline, CDR1 is SGHRS and CDR2 is YFSETQ. V was shortened by 3 bases and J by 8 bases, with 9 bases between the two germline ends. Here the CDR3 reads CASSWTADEQFF. CDR3 sequence (DNA): TGCGCCAGCAGCTGGACTGCGGATGAGCAGTTCTTC. Based on the CDR3 plus reference TRBV5-1 and TRBJ2-1, the full variable domain is KAGVTQTPRYLIKTRGQQVTLSCSPISGHRSVSWYQQTPGQGLQFLFEYFSETQRNKGNFPGRFSGRQFSNSRSEMNVSTLELGDSALYLCASSWTADEQFFGPGTRLTVL.

V is TRBV5-1 and J is TRBJ1-1; maybe TRBD1 (5 bases). This CDR3 is built from 14 residues. Deletions cut 4 bases from V and 1 base from J, with 11 bases between. Germline assignment: CDR1 SGHRS and CDR2 YFSETQ. The CDR3 region is CASSLETANTEAFF. The CDR3 bases are TGCGCCAGCAGCCTGGAGACAGCGAACACTGAAGCTTTCTTT.

The chain combines TRBV7-9 with TRBJ2-3; a possible D gene is TRBD2 (6 bases). V was shortened by 1 base and J by 4 bases, with 18 bases between the two germline ends. The CDR3 spans 17 residues. The germline V gene encodes CDR1 SEHNR and CDR2 FQNEAQ (reference sequence). In nucleotides, the CDR3 is TGTGCCAGCAGCTTAGGCCGACTAGGTCTACTGGCAGATACGCAGTATTTT. Protein: CASSLGRLGLLADTQYF.

J is TRBJ2-2 and V is TRBV30; possible D gene TRBD2, 5 bases. The CDR3 totals 12 residues. The V end was cut by 2 bases, the J end by 6 bases, with 7 bases between. Germline V gene sequence: CDR1 GTSNPN, CDR2 SVGIG (reference sequence). In nucleotides, the CDR3 is TGTGCCTGGAGTCGAGGGCCCGGGGAGCTGTTTTTT. It is translated as CAWSRGPGELFF.

The chain combines TRBV3-1 (or the pseudogene TRBV3-2) with TRBJ1-3; no definite D call. CDR1 and CDR2 from the germline V gene are LGHDT and YNNKEL (reference sequence). The germline V and J ends were trimmed by 3 bases and 0 bases, with 6 bases remaining between them. The CDR3 runs to 14 residues. The CDR3 DNA is TGTGCCAGCAGCCACGGAGTCTCTGGAAACACCATATATTTT. This sequence encodes CASSHGVSGNTIYF.

This chain connects TRBV28 to TRBJ1-1; D is ambiguous. Germline values: CDR1 MDHEN, CDR2 SYDVKM. V was trimmed by 10 bases and J by 0 bases, leaving 6 bases between them. The CDR3 is made up of 11 amino acids. The CDR3 protein is CATHMNTEAFF. CDR3 coding DNA: TGTGCCACTCACATGAACACTGAAGCTTTCTTT.

In DNA, the CDR3 is TGTGCCACCAGTGAGCCAACAGGGGCCTCCTACAATGAGCAGTTCTTC. This translates into CATSEPTGASYNEQFF. The chain couples TRBV24-1 to TRBJ2-1; the match to TRBD1 covers 7 bases. The CDR3 length is 16 residues. V shed 4 bases, J shed 0 bases, and the junction held 5 bases outside the gene matches. Germline V CDR1 and CDR2: KGHDR, SFDVKD.

The J gene is TRBJ2-2, the V gene TRBV11-3; D gene uncertain. Trimming stripped 5 bases from V and 1 base from J, with 2 bases between. The CDR3 runs 12 residues. Germline V gives CDR1 SGHNT, CDR2 YENEEA. CDR3 nucleotide sequence: TGTGCCAGCAGCCAGAACACCGGGGAGCTGTTTTTT. Translation gives CASSQNTGELFF.

The chain recombines TRBV29-1 with TRBJ1-1; 10 bases line up with TRBD1. The ends lost 4 bases at V and 3 bases at J; junction bases unmatched: 11. The CDR3 extends over 16 amino acids. Germline CDR1 and CDR2: SQVTM and ANQGSEA. This chain's CDR3 is CSVGGGTGVMDTEAFF. CDR3 nucleotides: TGCAGCGTTGGGGGTGGGACAGGGGTTATGGACACTGAAGCTTTCTTT.

This chain joins TRBV28 and TRBJ2-3, with D perhaps matching TRBD1 (6 bases). CDR3 length: 15 amino acids. The V and J ends lost 7 bases and 0 bases respectively, with 14 bases between them. Germline CDR1 reads MDHEN; CDR2 reads SYDVKM. The CDR3, as DNA: TGTGCCAGCACTCTAGGACAGAAAAGCACAGATACGCAGTATTTT. This gives the protein CASTLGQKSTDTQYF. Full variable domain (rest looked up from reference TRBV28 and TRBJ2-3): DVKVTQSSRYLVKRTGEKVFLECVQDMDHENMFWYRQDPGLGLRLIYFSYDVKMKEKGDIPEGYSVSREKKERFSLILESASTNQTSMYLCASTLGQKSTDTQYFGPGTRLTVL.

The chain is built from TRBV5-1 and TRBJ2-1; D is unclear. The CDR3 extends over 14 amino acids. Trimming took 0 bases from V and 9 from J, leaving 13 bases between them. The germline V gene has CDR1 SGHRS and CDR2 YFSETQ. The CDR3 here is CASSLAVDYSEQFF. The CDR3 DNA sequence: TGCGCCAGCAGCTTGGCGGTCGATTATAGTGAGCAGTTCTTC.

V is TRBV7-8 and J is TRBJ2-1; the D gene is possibly TRBD2 (6 bases). V lost 8 bases and J lost 5, with 16 bases in between. There are 14 residues in the CDR3. Per the germline V gene, CDR1 is SGHVS and CDR2 is FQNEAQ. The CDR3 nucleotides are TGTGCCAGCGACGAGTTCCGGGGGAACAATGAGCAGTTCTTC. Amino acid sequence: CASDEFRGNNEQFF.

The chain uses TRBV19 and TRBJ2-7, with D possibly TRBD1 on 6 matching bases. CDR3 length: 14 amino acids. The germline CDR1 and CDR2 sequences are LNHDA and SQIVND (reference sequence). Trimming removed 7 bases at V and 2 bases at J, with 15 bases between. The CDR3 bases are TGTGCCAGTACTCCCGCCGGACAGCCCTACGAGCAGTACTTC. Protein sequence: CASTPAGQPYEQYF.

The V and J genes are TRBV5-1 and TRBJ1-6, with unresolved D. The CDR3 loop spans 13 amino acids. The V end lost 4 bases, the J end lost 7 bases, and 9 bases lay between the germline ends. Germline CDR1 reads SGHRS; CDR2 reads YFSETQ. The CDR3 region has the DNA TGCGCCAGCAGCGGGAGTGGGAATTCACCCCTCCACTTT. Protein sequence: CASSGSGNSPLHF. Full variable domain (remainder filled in from reference TRBV5-1 and TRBJ1-6): KAGVTQTPRYLIKTRGQQVTLSCSPISGHRSVSWYQQTPGQGLQFLFEYFSETQRNKGNFPGRFSGRQFSNSRSEMNVSTLELGDSALYLCASSGSGNSPLHFGNGTRLTVT.

The rearrangement uses TRBV6-5 and TRBJ2-7, with TRBD2 matching over 7 bases. J was trimmed by 2 bases and V by 6 bases; bases with no gene match: 4. This CDR3 contains 13 residues. Looked up from germline, CDR1 is MNHEY and CDR2 is SVGAGI. Written as DNA, the CDR3 is TGTGCCAGCAGGGAGAGCGGGACCTACGAGCAGTACTTC. Translating gives CASRESGTYEQYF.

The chain joins TRBV11-3 to TRBJ2-3; the match to TRBD2 covers 7 bases. After removal of 2 bases from V and 3 bases from J, the junction contained 2 bases not matched to a gene. This CDR3 region has 14 residues. Germline CDR1 reads SGHNT; CDR2 reads YENEEA. CDR3 residues: CASSLSGRTDTQYF. The CDR3 bases are TGTGCCAGCAGCTTATCCGGGAGGACAGATACGCAGTATTTT. Together with reference TRBV11-3 and TRBJ2-3, the CDR3 gives the full variable domain: EAGVVQSPRYKIIEKKQPVAFWCNPISGHNTLYWYLQNLGQGPELLIRYENEEAVDDSQLPKDRFSAERLKGVDSTLKIQPAELGDSAVYLCASSLSGRTDTQYFGPGTRLTVL.

The V call is TRBV6-5, the J call TRBJ1-2; 7 bases are a match to TRBD1. CDR1 and CDR2 (germline): MNHEY, SVGAGI. V was clipped by 2 bases and J by 4 bases; unmatched bases: 7. The CDR3 runs to 15 residues. CDR3 protein: CASSYGGGAGYGYTF. CDR3 bases: TGTGCCAGCAGTTACGGAGGGGGCGCAGGCTATGGCTACACCTTC.

The chain carries TRBV28 and TRBJ2-7; 14 bases are a match to TRBD2. There are 17 residues in the CDR3. Germline CDR1 and CDR2: MDHEN and SYDVKM. The trim removed 6 bases at V and 7 bases at J, leaving 14 bases unmatched. The CDR3 loop is CASRKSEGLAGVDEQYF. Here the CDR3 DNA reads TGTGCCAGCAGAAAGTCGGAGGGACTAGCGGGGGTGGATGAGCAGTACTTC.

This clone was recorded a few times. The CDR3 here is CASNLPREPYEQYF. CDR3 sequence (DNA): TGTGCCAGCAACCTCCCCCGGGAGCCCTACGAGCAGTACTTC. J is TRBJ2-7 and V is TRBV28, with D maybe TRBD2 (6 bases). CDR3 length: 14 residues. Germline assignment: CDR1 MDHEN and CDR2 SYDVKM. V was cut by 7 bases and J by 2 bases, with 15 bases left in between.

The rearrangement joins TRBV29-1 to TRBJ2-1, with D perhaps matching TRBD1 (6 bases). Germline V gene sequence: CDR1 SQVTM, CDR2 ANQGSEA. V lost 3 bases, J lost 9 bases, and 18 bases lay in between. The length of the CDR3 is 14 residues. CDR3: CSVEVGRGLGEQFF. As DNA, the CDR3 is TGCAGCGTTGAGGTGGGCAGGGGATTAGGTGAGCAGTTCTTC.